These 25 T cell receptor beta chains were sequenced from one sample in a study of blood T cell repertoires in COVID-19 (dated by TCRdb to 2018 to 2020). The library relied on the immunoSEQ multiplex PCR assay. What TCRdb holds here is the immuneACCESS table cut down to in-frame rearrangements. Part of the clones is not present; checked against another copy, under half of the missing clones reflect an unresolved V gene, and the others are unexplained. The table for this sample lists 150,000 to 200,000 clones; 88% of them were counted only once. The top ten constitute 2% to 2.5% of the sample. Material for sequencing was peripheral blood. The receptors shown here come from a man aged 45-65 years who had recovered from COVID-19.

This clone was recorded only once. V and J are TRBV28 and TRBJ2-2; 13 bases match TRBD2. This CDR3 contains 18 residues. CDR1 is MDHEN and CDR2 is SYDVKM in the germline V gene. Trimming cost V 6 bases and J 3 bases; bases outside gene matches: 10. The CDR3 coding sequence is TGTGCCAGCAGCCGCGATCCCACTAGCGGGAGGGACACCGGGGAGCTGTTTTTT. Residues: CASSRDPTSGRDTGELFF. The full variable domain, its missing parts supplied by reference TRBV28 and TRBJ2-2, is DVKVTQSSRYLVKRTGEKVFLECVQDMDHENMFWYRQDPGLGLRLIYFSYDVKMKEKGDIPEGYSVSREKKERFSLILESASTNQTSMYLCASSRDPTSGRDTGELFFGEGSRLTVL.

The rearrangement links TRBV30 to TRBJ1-2; TRBD1 might be the D (6 bases). The germline gives CDR1 GTSNPN, CDR2 SVGIG (reference sequence). CDR3 length equals 13 residues. Trimming took off 0 bases at V and 8 bases at J, with 13 bases between the two ends. In DNA form, the CDR3 reads TGTGCCTGGAGTGTAATATCAGGGGTCGGCTACACCTTC. Translation gives CAWSVISGVGYTF.

This clone was picked up one time. The same CDR3 arises from other DNA sequences in this sample as well. The chain joins TRBV9 to TRBJ1-4; 8 bases map to TRBD1. The CDR3 loop spans 13 amino acids. V lost 3 bases and J lost 5; bases outside the gene matches: 0. Germline CDR1 reads SGDLS; CDR2 reads YYNGEE. This CDR3 is CASSGDRNEKLFF. The CDR3 coding sequence is TGTGCCAGCAGCGGGGACAGGAATGAAAAACTGTTTTTT.

In this sample, this clone turned up a few times. The chain joins TRBV28 to TRBJ2-1; D perhaps matches TRBD1 (6 bases). V was cut by 5 bases and J by 7 bases, with 15 bases left in between. Germline loops: CDR1 MDHEN, CDR2 SYDVKM. The CDR3 spans 14 residues. CDR3 in DNA: TGTGCCAGCAGTATTGGGACACCACAAAATGAGCAGTTCTTC. Amino acids: CASSIGTPQNEQFF.

This clone has a single count. The V and J genes are TRBV10-1 and TRBJ2-4; 8 nucleotides line up with TRBD2. CDR3 length: 15 residues. The germline V gene encodes CDR1 WNHNN and CDR2 SYGVQD (reference sequence). V dropped 3 bases and J dropped 6; count of bases not matched to a gene: 7. This chain's CDR3 is CASSDGGASGNIQYF. For the CDR3, the DNA is TGCGCCAGCAGTGACGGGGGGGCTTCCGGAAACATTCAGTACTTC.

The V and J genes are TRBV2 and TRBJ1-5; the D gene is possibly TRBD1 (5 bases). CDR1 is SNHLY and CDR2 is FYNNEI in the germline V gene. Trimming pared 8 bases from V and 0 bases from J, leaving 8 bases between. The CDR3 sequence is 13 residues long. DNA of the CDR3: TGTGCCAGCGTAGACAGTAGCAATCAGCCCCAGCATTTT. Its protein product is CASVDSSNQPQHF.

This clone was recorded once. The rearrangement uses TRBV27 and TRBJ2-5; 8 bases align to TRBD2. CDR1 and CDR2 from the germline V gene are MNHEY and SMNVEV (reference sequence). The V and J ends lost 6 bases and 5 bases, in that order; junction bases with no gene match: 8. There are 14 residues in the CDR3. The CDR3 nucleotides read TGTGCCAGCAGCCGGGGACTAGACGGGGAGACCCAGTACTTC. Translated: CASSRGLDGETQYF.

This chain uses TRBV7-8 with TRBJ2-5, with TRBD1 matching over 9 bases. V lost 2 bases and J lost 5; bases outside the gene matches: 6. Germline V gives CDR1 SGHVS, CDR2 FQNEAQ. The CDR3 is 15 amino acids. The CDR3 loop reads CASSLRQGGGETQYF. DNA for the CDR3: TGTGCCAGCAGCTTAAGACAGGGGGGAGGTGAGACCCAGTACTTC.

Here the CDR3 DNA reads TGCAGCGTTGTGTGGGAGGGAACCCATAGCAATCAGCCCCAGCATTTT. It encodes CSVVWEGTHSNQPQHF. The V and J genes are TRBV29-1 and TRBJ1-5; D not certain. Deletions cut 4 bases from V and 0 bases from J, with 16 bases between. Germline CDR1 reads SQVTM; CDR2 reads ANQGSEA. The CDR3 extends over 16 amino acids.

The genes are TRBV28 and TRBJ2-7, with TRBD1 identical over 9 bases. Unmatched junction bases numbered 11, after V lost 7 bases and J lost 4 bases. The CDR3 spans 15 residues. The germline V gene has CDR1 MDHEN and CDR2 SYDVKM. The CDR3 region has the DNA TGTGCCAGCAACCAATTCGACAGGGGGAATTACGAGCAGTACTTC. Protein sequence: CASNQFDRGNYEQYF. The entire variable domain, with the rest obtained from reference TRBV28 and TRBJ2-7, is as follows: DVKVTQSSRYLVKRTGEKVFLECVQDMDHENMFWYRQDPGLGLRLIYFSYDVKMKEKGDIPEGYSVSREKKERFSLILESASTNQTSMYLCASNQFDRGNYEQYFGPGTRLTVT.

The chain couples TRBV19 to TRBJ2-5; 7 nucleotides align to TRBD2. From germline, CDR1 is LNHDA and CDR2 SQIVND (reference sequence). V lost 0 bases and J lost 4; bases outside the gene matches: 5. The CDR3 loop spans 15 amino acids. CDR3 nucleotides: TGTGCCAGTAGTATAGATAGCGGGTCGGGAGAGACCCAGTACTTC. It is translated as CASSIDSGSGETQYF. The full variable domain, completed using reference TRBV19 and TRBJ2-5, is DGGITQSPKYLFRKEGQNVTLSCEQNLNHDAMYWYRQDPGQGLRLIYYSQIVNDFQKGDIAEGYSVSREKKESFPLTVTSAQKNPTAFYLCASSIDSGSGETQYFGPGTRLLVL.

V usage is TRBV28 and J usage is TRBJ2-3; 7 bases align to TRBD1. This CDR3 has 16 residues. Unmatched junction bases numbered 9, after V lost 2 bases and J lost 4 bases. Germline V lookup: CDR1 MDHEN, CDR2 SYDVKM. The CDR3 DNA sequence: TGTGCCAGCAGTTTAACGAGGGGGCCTCATTCAGATACGCAGTATTTT. Amino acid sequence: CASSLTRGPHSDTQYF.

This clone was seen only a few times. J is TRBJ2-1 and V is TRBV6-6; possible D gene TRBD2, 6 bases. Per germline, CDR1 MNHNY and CDR2 SVGAGI (reference sequence). V lost 8 bases to trimming and J lost 4 bases, with 18 bases between them. CDR3 size: 15 residues. CDR3 nucleotides: TGTGCCAGCGGCAAGCGGGCGACGATTTACAATGAGCAGTTCTTC. Encoded protein: CASGKRATIYNEQFF.

The chain is built from TRBV4-3 and TRBJ2-3, with 16 bases identical to TRBD2. The CDR3 runs to 17 residues. Germline loops: CDR1 LGHNA, CDR2 YSLEER. The trim removed 3 bases at V and 2 bases at J, leaving 2 bases unmatched. CDR3 region: CASSQGLAGGPTDTQYF. Written as DNA, the CDR3 is TGCGCCAGCAGCCAGGGACTAGCGGGAGGGCCCACAGATACGCAGTATTTT.

The rearrangement uses TRBV4-3 and TRBJ2-1, with TRBD1 matching over 7 bases. Germline CDR1 and CDR2: LGHNA and YSLEER. The CDR3 is made up of 15 amino acids. The V segment lost 1 base and the J segment 6 bases; nucleotides outside the gene matches: 6. The CDR3 spells CASSQGGGRVNEQFF. CDR3 in DNA: TGCGCCAGCAGCCAAGGAGGGGGCAGAGTCAATGAGCAGTTCTTC.

With respect to this clone: At the DNA level, this CDR3 is encoded by other sequences in the same sample as well. The V call is TRBV5-1, the J call TRBJ1-4; 9 bases agree with TRBD1. J gave up 8 bases and V 1 base, and 6 bases lay outside the gene matches. CDR1 is SGHRS, CDR2 YFSETQ, per germline. The CDR3 runs 15 residues. The CDR3 loop reads CASSLPQGAGEKLFF. For the CDR3, the DNA is TGCGCCAGCAGCTTGCCACAGGGGGCAGGAGAAAAACTGTTTTTT.

This chain links TRBV3-1 (or the pseudogene TRBV3-2) with TRBJ2-1; 12 bases agree with TRBD2. CDR1 and CDR2 from the germline V gene are LGHDT and YNNKEL (reference sequence). This CDR3 region has 18 residues. V was clipped by 4 bases and J by 8 bases; unmatched bases: 15. Written as DNA, the CDR3 is TGTGCCAGCAGCCTCCCACGACTAGCGGGAGCTCGGGTCCATGAGCAGTTCTTC. It encodes CASSLPRLAGARVHEQFF.

The chain recombines TRBV15 with TRBJ1-3, with 8 bases matching TRBD1. The CDR3 has 14 residues. Germline V gene lookup returns CDR1 LNHNV and CDR2 YYDKDF (reference sequence). The ends lost 2 bases at V and 4 bases at J; junction bases unmatched: 1. This CDR3 reads CATSRQGAGNTIYF. The CDR3 DNA is TGTGCCACCAGCAGACAGGGGGCAGGAAACACCATATATTTT.

This chain uses TRBV5-1 with TRBJ2-1, with 9 bases that match TRBD1. Germline CDR1 reads SGHRS; CDR2 reads YFSETQ. This CDR3 is 18 amino acids long. After removal of 4 bases from V and 0 bases from J, the junction contained 11 bases not matched to a gene. CDR3 loop: CASSLPGTGLSSYNEQFF. The CDR3 DNA follows: TGCGCCAGCAGCCTCCCCGGGACAGGGCTTAGCTCCTACAATGAGCAGTTCTTC.

The chain employs TRBV7-2 and TRBJ2-3, with D maybe TRBD2 (6 bases). In germline, CDR1 is SGHTA, CDR2 FQGNSA. The CDR3 loop spans 14 amino acids. V was clipped by 5 bases and J by 0 bases, with 9 bases between them. DNA for the CDR3: TGTGCCAGCAGCCCCGGGACTAGCACAGATACGCAGTATTTT. Its protein product is CASSPGTSTDTQYF. The full variable domain, completed using reference TRBV7-2 and TRBJ2-3, is GAGVSQSPSNKVTEKGKDVELRCDPISGHTALYWYRQSLGQGLEFLIYFQGNSAPDKSGLPSDRFSAERTGGSVSTLTIQRTQQEDSAVYLCASSPGTSTDTQYFGPGTRLTVL.

The gene calls are TRBV5-6 and TRBJ2-6; maybe TRBD1 (5 bases). CDR3 length: 17 amino acids. V was trimmed by 4 bases and J by 0 bases, leaving 14 bases between them. Germline CDR1 and CDR2: SGHDT and YYEEEE. The CDR3 protein is CASSPYRQGSGANVLTF. The CDR3 bases are TGTGCCAGCAGCCCATACCGTCAGGGCTCTGGGGCCAACGTCCTGACTTTC. The full variable domain, with the rest looked up from reference TRBV5-6 and TRBJ2-6, is DAGVTQSPTHLIKTRGQQVTLRCSPKSGHDTVSWYQQALGQGPQFIFQYYEEEERQRGNFPDRFSGHQFPNYSSELNVNALLLGDSALYLCASSPYRQGSGANVLTFGAGSRLTVL.

The chain joins TRBV19 to TRBJ1-2; 11 nucleotides agree with TRBD1. CDR1 is LNHDA, CDR2 SQIVND, per germline (reference sequence). V gave up 5 bases and J gave up 4 bases; unmatched junction bases: 12. This CDR3 is 17 amino acids long. CDR3 nucleotides: TGTGCCAGTAGTTCACCCCTCAGGGACAGGGGGATCTATGGCTACACCTTC. Translating it yields CASSSPLRDRGIYGYTF.

V gene TRBV4-1 combines with J gene TRBJ1-2; a weak D match, TRBD1 (6 bases). Germline CDR1 and CDR2: MGHRA and YSYEKL. This CDR3 comprises 14 residues. V gave up 2 bases and J gave up 4 bases, with 11 bases separating them. The DNA of the CDR3 is TGCGCCAGCAGCCAAACCCCGGACAGCTATGGCTACACCTTC. Encoded protein: CASSQTPDSYGYTF.

This rearrangement joins TRBV19 to TRBJ1-4; a weak D match, TRBD1 (5 bases). Germline loops: CDR1 LNHDA, CDR2 SQIVND (reference sequence). The CDR3 runs to 14 residues. The ends were cut back, 9 bases at V and 4 bases at J, with 15 bases in the middle. The DNA for the CDR3 is TGTGCCAGCCAGCGGGGGGGTTTTAATGAAAAACTGTTTTTT. Translated, it gives CASQRGGFNEKLFF.

This clone appeared a single time. The chain links TRBV29-1 to TRBJ2-5; 9 bases match TRBD1. The CDR3 runs 14 residues. Trimming cost V 5 bases and J 2 bases; bases outside gene matches: 6. CDR1 SQVTM and CDR2 ANQGSEA come from the germline V gene. The CDR3 loop reads CSVRRGTGQETQYF. CDR3 nucleotides: TGCAGCGTTAGACGCGGGACAGGGCAAGAGACCCAGTACTTC.